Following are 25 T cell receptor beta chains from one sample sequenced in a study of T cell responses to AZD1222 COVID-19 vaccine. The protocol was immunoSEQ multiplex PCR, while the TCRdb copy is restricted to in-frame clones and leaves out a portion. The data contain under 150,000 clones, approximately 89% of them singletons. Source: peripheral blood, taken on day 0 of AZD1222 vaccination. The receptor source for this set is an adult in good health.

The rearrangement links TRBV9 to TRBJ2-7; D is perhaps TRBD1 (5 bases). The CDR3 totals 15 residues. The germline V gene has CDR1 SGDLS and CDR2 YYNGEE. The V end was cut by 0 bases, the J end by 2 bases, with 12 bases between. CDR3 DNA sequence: TGTGCCAGCAGCGTAGCCGGACAAGCCGCCTACGAGCAGTACTTC. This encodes CASSVAGQAAYEQYF. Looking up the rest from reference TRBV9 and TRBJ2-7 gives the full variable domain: DSGVTQTPKHLITATGQRVTLRCSPRSGDLSVYWYQQSLDQGLQFLIQYYNGEERAKGNILERFSAQQFPDLHSELNLSSLELGDSALYFCASSVAGQAAYEQYFGPGTRLTVT.

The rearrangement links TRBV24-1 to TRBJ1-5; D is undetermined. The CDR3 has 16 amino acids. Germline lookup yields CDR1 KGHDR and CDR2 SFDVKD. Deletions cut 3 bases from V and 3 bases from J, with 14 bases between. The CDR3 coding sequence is TGTGCCACCAGTGATCCCCGGCGTGGGGACAATCAGCCCCAGCATTTT. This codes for CATSDPRRGDNQPQHF.

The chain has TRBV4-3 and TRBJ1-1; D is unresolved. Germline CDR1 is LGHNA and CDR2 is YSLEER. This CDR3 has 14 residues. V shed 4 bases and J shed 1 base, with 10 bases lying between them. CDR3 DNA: TGCGCCAGCAGCCGCGCGACGGAGAACACTGAAGCTTTCTTT. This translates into CASSRATENTEAFF.

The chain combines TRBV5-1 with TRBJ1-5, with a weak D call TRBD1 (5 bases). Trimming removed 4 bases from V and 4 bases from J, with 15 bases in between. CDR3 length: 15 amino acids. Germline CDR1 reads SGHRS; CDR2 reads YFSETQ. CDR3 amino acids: CASSQGEAPNQPQHF. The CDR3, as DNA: TGCGCCAGCAGCCAAGGGGAGGCACCTAATCAGCCCCAGCATTTT.

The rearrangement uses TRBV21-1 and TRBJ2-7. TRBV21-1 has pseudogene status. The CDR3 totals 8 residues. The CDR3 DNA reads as TGTGTGGGTTACGAGCAGTACTTC. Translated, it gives CVGYEQYF.

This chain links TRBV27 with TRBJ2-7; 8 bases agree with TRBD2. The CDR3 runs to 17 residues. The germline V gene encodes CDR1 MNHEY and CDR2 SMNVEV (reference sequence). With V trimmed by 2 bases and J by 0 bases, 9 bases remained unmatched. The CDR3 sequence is CASSLASGRGDSYEQYF. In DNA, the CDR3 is TGTGCCAGCAGTTTAGCGAGCGGGCGGGGGGACTCCTACGAGCAGTACTTC.

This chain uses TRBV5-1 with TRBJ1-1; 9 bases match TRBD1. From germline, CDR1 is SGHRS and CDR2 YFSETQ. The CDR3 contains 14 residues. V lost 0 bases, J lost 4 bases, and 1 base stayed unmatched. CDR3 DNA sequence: TGCGCCAGCAGCTTGGGGGACAGGGTCACTGAAGCTTTCTTT. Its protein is CASSLGDRVTEAFF.

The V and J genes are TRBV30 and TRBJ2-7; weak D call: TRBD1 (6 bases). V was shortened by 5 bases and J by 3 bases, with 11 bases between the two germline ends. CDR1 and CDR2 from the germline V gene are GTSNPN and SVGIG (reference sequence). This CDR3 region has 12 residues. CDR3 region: CAWDRTDYEQYF. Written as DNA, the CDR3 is TGTGCCTGGGACAGGACGGACTACGAGCAGTACTTC.

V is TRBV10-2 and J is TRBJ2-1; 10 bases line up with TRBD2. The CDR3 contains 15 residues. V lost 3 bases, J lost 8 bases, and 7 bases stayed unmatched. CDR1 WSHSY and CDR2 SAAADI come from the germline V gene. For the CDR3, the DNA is TGCGCCAGCAGTGAACCAGCGGGAGGGCCCCATGAGCAGTTCTTC. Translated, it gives CASSEPAGGPHEQFF.

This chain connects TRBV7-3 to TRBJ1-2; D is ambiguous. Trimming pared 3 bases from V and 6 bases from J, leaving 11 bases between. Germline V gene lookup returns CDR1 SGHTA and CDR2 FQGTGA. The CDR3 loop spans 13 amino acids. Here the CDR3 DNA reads TGTGCCAGCAGCTTGTTAGGGTTCGATGGCTACACCTTC. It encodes CASSLLGFDGYTF.

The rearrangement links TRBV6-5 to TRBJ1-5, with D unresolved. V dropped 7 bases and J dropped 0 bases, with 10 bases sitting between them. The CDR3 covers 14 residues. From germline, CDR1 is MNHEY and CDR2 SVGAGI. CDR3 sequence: CASTRVDSNQPQHF. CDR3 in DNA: TGTGCCAGCACCCGAGTGGATAGCAATCAGCCCCAGCATTTT.

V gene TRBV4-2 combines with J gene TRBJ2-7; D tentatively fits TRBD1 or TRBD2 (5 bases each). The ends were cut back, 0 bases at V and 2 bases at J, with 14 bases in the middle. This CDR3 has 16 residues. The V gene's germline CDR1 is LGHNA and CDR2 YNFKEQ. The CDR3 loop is CASSQDGGSATYEQYF. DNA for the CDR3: TGTGCCAGCAGCCAAGATGGGGGTAGCGCTACCTACGAGCAGTACTTC.

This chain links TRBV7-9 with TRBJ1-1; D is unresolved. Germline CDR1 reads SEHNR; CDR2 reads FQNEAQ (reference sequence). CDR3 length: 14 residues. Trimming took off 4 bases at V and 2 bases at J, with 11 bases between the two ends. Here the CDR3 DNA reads TGTGCCAGCAGCTCTCGGACCTCTAACACTGAAGCTTTCTTT. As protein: CASSSRTSNTEAFF.

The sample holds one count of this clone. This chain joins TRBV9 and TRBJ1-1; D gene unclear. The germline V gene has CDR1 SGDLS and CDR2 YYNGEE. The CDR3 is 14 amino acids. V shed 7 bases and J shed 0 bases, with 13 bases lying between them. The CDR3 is CASARGKVNTEAFF. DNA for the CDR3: TGTGCCAGCGCCAGAGGGAAGGTGAACACTGAAGCTTTCTTT.

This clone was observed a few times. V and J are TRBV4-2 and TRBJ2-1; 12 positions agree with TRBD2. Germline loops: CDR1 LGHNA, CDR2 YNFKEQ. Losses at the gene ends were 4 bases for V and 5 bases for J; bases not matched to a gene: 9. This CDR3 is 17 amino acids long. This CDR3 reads CASSLPSGGAVDNEQFF. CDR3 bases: TGTGCCAGCAGCCTGCCTAGCGGGGGGGCCGTCGACAATGAGCAGTTCTTC.

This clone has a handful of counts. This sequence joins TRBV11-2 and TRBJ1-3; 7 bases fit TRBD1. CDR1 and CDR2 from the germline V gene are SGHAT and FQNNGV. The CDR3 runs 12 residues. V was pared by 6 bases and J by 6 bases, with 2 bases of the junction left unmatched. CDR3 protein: CASRQGENTIYF. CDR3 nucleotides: TGTGCCAGCAGGCAGGGGGAAAACACCATATATTTT.

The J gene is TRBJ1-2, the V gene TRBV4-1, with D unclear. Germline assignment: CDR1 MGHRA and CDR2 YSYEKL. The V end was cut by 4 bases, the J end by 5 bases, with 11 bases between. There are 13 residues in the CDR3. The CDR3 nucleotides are TGCGCCAGCAGCCGAGGCAGGCTTTATGGCTACACCTTC. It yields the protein CASSRGRLYGYTF.

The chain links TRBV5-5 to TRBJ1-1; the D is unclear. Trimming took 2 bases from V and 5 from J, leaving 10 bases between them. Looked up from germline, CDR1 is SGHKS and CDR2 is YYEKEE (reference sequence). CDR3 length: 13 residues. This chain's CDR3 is CASSLGLGTEAFF. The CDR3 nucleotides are TGTGCCAGCAGCTTAGGGTTGGGAACTGAAGCTTTCTTT.

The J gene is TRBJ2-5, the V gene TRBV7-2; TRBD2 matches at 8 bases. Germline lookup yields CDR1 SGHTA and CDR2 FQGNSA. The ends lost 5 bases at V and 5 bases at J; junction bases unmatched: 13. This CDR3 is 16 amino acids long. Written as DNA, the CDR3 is TGTGCCAGCAGCGGAGCTCTGCTATCGGGGGGGGAGACCCAGTACTTC. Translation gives CASSGALLSGGETQYF. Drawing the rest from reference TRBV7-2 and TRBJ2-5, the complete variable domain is GAGVSQSPSNKVTEKGKDVELRCDPISGHTALYWYRQSLGQGLEFLIYFQGNSAPDKSGLPSDRFSAERTGGSVSTLTIQRTQQEDSAVYLCASSGALLSGGETQYFGPGTRLLVL.

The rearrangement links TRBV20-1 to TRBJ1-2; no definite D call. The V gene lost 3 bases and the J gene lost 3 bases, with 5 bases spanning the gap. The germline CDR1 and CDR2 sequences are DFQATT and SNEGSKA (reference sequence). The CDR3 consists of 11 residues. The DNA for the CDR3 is TGCAGTGCTAGGCTTTACTATGGCTACACCTTC. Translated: CSARLYYGYTF.

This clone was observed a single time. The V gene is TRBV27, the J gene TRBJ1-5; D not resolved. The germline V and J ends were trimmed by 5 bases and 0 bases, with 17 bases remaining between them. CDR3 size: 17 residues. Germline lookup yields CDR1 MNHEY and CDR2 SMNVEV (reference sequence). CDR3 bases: TGTGCCAGCAGTCCCGGAGTAAGGGATTATAGCAATCAGCCCCAGCATTTT. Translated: CASSPGVRDYSNQPQHF.

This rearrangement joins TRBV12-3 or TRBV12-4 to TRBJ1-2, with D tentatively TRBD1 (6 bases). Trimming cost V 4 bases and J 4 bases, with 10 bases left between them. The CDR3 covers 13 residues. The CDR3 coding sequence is TGTGCCAGCAGTTGGACAGATTCCTATGGCTACACCTTC. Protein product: CASSWTDSYGYTF.

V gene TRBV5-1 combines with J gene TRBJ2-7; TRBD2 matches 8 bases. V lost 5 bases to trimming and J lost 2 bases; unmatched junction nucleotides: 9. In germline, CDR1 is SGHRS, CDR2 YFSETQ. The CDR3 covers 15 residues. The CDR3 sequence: CASSPSLAATYEQYF. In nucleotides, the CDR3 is TGCGCCAGCAGTCCCTCACTAGCGGCGACCTACGAGCAGTACTTC.

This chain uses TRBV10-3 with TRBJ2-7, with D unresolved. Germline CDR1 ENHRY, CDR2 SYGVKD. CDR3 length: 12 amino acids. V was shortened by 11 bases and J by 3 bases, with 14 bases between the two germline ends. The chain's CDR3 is CAPTGGNYEQYF. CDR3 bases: TGTGCCCCCACGGGCGGAAACTACGAGCAGTACTTC.

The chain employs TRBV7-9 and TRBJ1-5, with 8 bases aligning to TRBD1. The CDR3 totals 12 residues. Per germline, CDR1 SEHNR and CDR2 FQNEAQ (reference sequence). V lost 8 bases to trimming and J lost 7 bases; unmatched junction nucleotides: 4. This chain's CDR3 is CASGQGRQPQHF. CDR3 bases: TGTGCCAGCGGACAGGGACGACAGCCCCAGCATTTT.